This TCR beta chain was found in a study of cytomegalovirus exposure and HLA in healthy donors. Per germline, CDR1 SGHTA and CDR2 FQGTGA. This CDR3 comprises 18 residues. Trimming stripped 4 bases from V and 0 bases from J, with 21 bases between. General study results and limits: Later analysis identified several of the most significant clusters that appeared linked to common viral pathogens. It was only CMV serostatus that was available as immune exposure information.

Details on this clone: The antigen remains unidentified.

The PCR contained 60 Vbeta and 13 Jbeta primers. Clones were sequenced by immunoSEQ multiplex PCR, and TCRdb holds only the in-frame ones, with some missing. Among more than 100,000 clones listed, approximately 80% were seen once. This chain connects TRBV7-3 to TRBJ1-1, with a possible D match to TRBD1 (6 bases). Sequenced input: PBMCs. The origin of this receptor is a man in his fifties in good health and CMV-seronegative. Here the CDR3 reads CASSSEYAPGHLNTEAFF. The CDR3 bases are TGTGCCAGCAGCTCAGAATACGCACCGGGACATTTGAACACTGAAGCTTTCTTT.